This T cell receptor beta chain was sequenced for a study of blood T cell repertoires in COVID-19. V lost 6 bases and J lost 0; bases outside the gene matches: 10. Germline V gives CDR1 LNHDA, CDR2 SQIVND (reference sequence). The CDR3 runs to 18 residues. Sequenced by immunoSEQ multiplex PCR; TCRdb stores in-frame clones only, minus some. This sample has 250,000 to 300,000 clones, with around 82% found just once. The receptor comes from a man at least 80 years old with acute or convalescent COVID-19. The sample was peripheral blood. This rearrangement joins TRBV19 to TRBJ1-5; 11 bases map to TRBD1. CDR3 protein: CASSSLRDRGVSNQPQHF. Here the CDR3 DNA reads TGTGCCAGTAGCTCGCTAAGGGACAGGGGGGTTAGCAATCAGCCCCAGCATTTT.